This T cell receptor beta chain was recorded in a study of graft-versus-host responses after intestinal transplantation. Findings of the study overall: Detection of GvH clones occurred in recipient marrow, and some had their first appearance in ileum or blood. Where graft-donor T cell macrochimerism was present, patients had high graft-versus-host to host-versus-graft clonal ratios in allografts. Early post-transplant HvG declines tracked with peak circulating GvH clone levels.

About this clone itself: What it recognizes is unknown. The junction shows a germline mismatch at one end, possibly a read error.

Produced via immunoSEQ multiplex PCR; TCRdb's table is partial and in-frame only. The sample contains 95,000 to 130,000 clones, about nine tenths of which appear only once. This CDR3 is built from 15 residues. The V gene's germline CDR1 is SGHRS and CDR2 YFSETQ. V gene TRBV5-1 combines with J gene TRBJ1-4; D is possibly TRBD1 (5 bases). The specimen was unstimulated CD4+ T cells sorted from spleen or lymph node cells, collected before intestinal transplant. The clonotype comes from a human donor who received an intestinal transplant. The CDR3, as DNA: TGCACCAGCAGCCCGGCGGGACCCGGGGATGAAAAACTGTTTTTT. It specifies CTSSPAGPGDEKLFF.